This TCR beta chain was recovered during a study of blood T cell repertoires in COVID-19. Overall study: Samples representing acute and convalescent COVID-19 were sourced from the United States, Italy and Spain. The analysed material was cDNA or gDNA that came from T cells, B-cell-depleted T cells, or PBMCs.

Per the study methods: Reference gene primer amplification gave estimated nucleated cell counts. Sequencing was performed with immunoSEQ multiplex PCR; in TCRdb, only in-frame clones are kept and a portion is missing. The V and J calls and clone size come from that table; D and trimming were worked out from the DNA. Of tens of thousands of clones listed, approximately 78% are singletons. Germline loops: CDR1 MNHEY, CDR2 SVGAGI. The CDR3 spans 15 residues. Trimming took 0 bases from V and 7 from J, leaving 14 bases between them. The sequence derives from a human donor in a cohort sampled during active or convalescent COVID-19. The sequenced sample consisted of peripheral blood. This chain connects TRBV6-5 to TRBJ2-3, with TRBD1 as a possible D gene (6 bases). The CDR3 spells CASSYSVQGTNTQYF. CDR3 coding DNA: TGTGCCAGCAGTTACTCGGTACAGGGTACCAATACGCAGTATTTT.